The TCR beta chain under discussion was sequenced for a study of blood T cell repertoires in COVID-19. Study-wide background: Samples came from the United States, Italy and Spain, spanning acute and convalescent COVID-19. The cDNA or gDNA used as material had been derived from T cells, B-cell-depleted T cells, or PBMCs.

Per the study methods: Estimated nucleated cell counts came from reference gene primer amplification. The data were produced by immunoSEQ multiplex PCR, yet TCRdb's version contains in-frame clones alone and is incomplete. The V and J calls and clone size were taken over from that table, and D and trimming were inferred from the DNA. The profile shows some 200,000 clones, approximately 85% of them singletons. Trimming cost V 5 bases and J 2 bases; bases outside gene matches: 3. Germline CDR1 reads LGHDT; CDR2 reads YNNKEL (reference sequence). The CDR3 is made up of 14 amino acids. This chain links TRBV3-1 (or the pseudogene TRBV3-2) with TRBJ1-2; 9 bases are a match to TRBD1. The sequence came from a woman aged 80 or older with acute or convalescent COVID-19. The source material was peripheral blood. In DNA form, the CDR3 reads TGTGCCAGCAGCTACGGACAGGGGAACTATGGCTACACCTTC. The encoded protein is CASSYGQGNYGYTF.